This T cell receptor beta chain was recovered during a study of blood T cells in healthy people across ages. The second PCR ran roughly 6 to 11 cycles with a sample-barcoded 5' primer and J-beta primers. Each CDR3 protein is one row after TCRdb ran MiXCR on the 5' RACE reads. The top ten clones hold approximately 17% of a sample with about 1,000,000 distinct CDR3 sequences, more than 35% of them seen once. J gave up 5 bases and V 6 bases, and 8 bases lay outside the gene matches. The CDR3 is 14 residues long. Germline lookup yields CDR1 MGHDK and CDR2 SYGVNS. Sequencing was performed on blood. This clonotype was obtained from a woman between 55 and 75 years old in good health. This sequence joins TRBV25-1 and TRBJ1-2; TRBD1 aligns across 8 bases. The CDR3 sequence is CASRSPGQEYGYTF. The CDR3 nucleotides are TGTGCCAGCAGAAGCCCGGGACAGGAATATGGCTACACCTTC.